This TCR beta chain was observed in a study of cytomegalovirus exposure and HLA in healthy donors. General study findings and limits: TCR beta sequences numbering under 20,000 were associated with HLA alleles at 0.05 false discovery rate in a later analysis. Common viral pathogens seemed to be connected with several of the most significant clusters, according to a later analysis. A later analysis reportedly identified an Asian-associated ancestry cluster as carrying fewer N-insertions than the roughly 670-donor mean.

With 5 bases clipped from V and 3 bases from J, the junction kept 7 bases outside the gene matches. This CDR3 region has 15 residues. Germline V gene data show CDR1 as MDHEN and CDR2 as SYDVKM. PCR primers comprised 60 Vbeta and 13 Jbeta primers. Method: immunoSEQ multiplex PCR; TCRdb's copy keeps in-frame clones and lacks some. The table includes 180,000 or so clones, around 76% detected once. In the case of this clone: The antigen is undetermined.

The source is a woman aged 30 to 39 in good health and CMV-seropositive. Source material: PBMCs. This chain connects TRBV28 to TRBJ1-2; 9 nucleotides match TRBD1. The CDR3 reads CASSQQGAKDYGYTF. CDR3 nucleotides: TGTGCCAGCAGTCAACAGGGGGCTAAGGACTATGGCTACACCTTC.